These T cell receptor beta chains were read from a single sample in a study of technical replicates of blood from a handful of donors. Libraries were prepared by immunoSEQ multiplex PCR; TCRdb keeps only in-frame clonotypes and omits some of them. The table records about 80,000 clones, almost 98% of them present only once. The sequencing sample was made of T cells isolated from PBMCs. The receptors were gathered from a human donor in good health. CDR3s include the opening cysteine and the closing phenylalanine or tryptophan. The order of the fields is J gene, D gene, V gene, clone size, CDR3 DNA, CDR3 protein. The D gene is left open where the match is weak. Size is omitted from some rows. Given values are once, few, many or a class for expanded clones.

j_gene: TRBJ1-2
d_gene: TRBD1
v_gene: TRBV11-2
abundance: .
CDR3nt: TGTGCCAGCAGCTCGGGACAGGGGATGTATGGCTACACCTTC
CDR3aa: CASSSGQGMYGYTF

j_gene: TRBJ1-5
d_gene: .
v_gene: TRBV6-5
abundance: .
CDR3nt: TGTGCCAGCAGTTTAGGACAGTATAGCAATCAGCCCCAGCATTTT
CDR3aa: CASSLGQYSNQPQHF

j_gene: TRBJ2-5
d_gene: TRBD2
v_gene: TRBV4-1
abundance: .
CDR3nt: TGCGCCAGCAGCCGAGCGGGGGCCCTAGAGACCCAGTACTTC
CDR3aa: CASSRAGALETQYF

j_gene: TRBJ2-2
d_gene: TRBD2
v_gene: TRBV14
abundance: .
CDR3nt: TGTGCCAGCAGACCAAGCGGGATTTACGCCGGGGAGCTGTTTTTT
CDR3aa: CASRPSGIYAGELFF

j_gene: TRBJ2-2
d_gene: .
v_gene: TRBV5-5
abundance: .
CDR3nt: TGTGCCAGCAGACCTGAGGGGAGGCTACACGGGGAGCTGTTTTTT
CDR3aa: CASRPEGRLHGELFF

j_gene: TRBJ2-1
d_gene: .
v_gene: TRBV5-1
abundance: .
CDR3nt: TGCGCCAGCAGCTTGGGACAGATCAATGAGCAGTTCTTC
CDR3aa: CASSLGQINEQFF

j_gene: TRBJ2-1
d_gene: .
v_gene: TRBV9
abundance: .
CDR3nt: TGTGCCAGCAGCACTACAGGGTACTCCTACAATGAGCAGTTCTTC
CDR3aa: CASSTTGYSYNEQFF

j_gene: TRBJ2-7
d_gene: TRBD1
v_gene: TRBV18
abundance: .
CDR3nt: TGTGCCAGCTCATGGGCCGGGACAGGTAACGCCTACGAGCAGTACTTC
CDR3aa: CASSWAGTGNAYEQYF

j_gene: TRBJ2-2
d_gene: .
v_gene: TRBV7-9
abundance: .
CDR3nt: TGTGCCAGCACCTTCACCGTTACGGTAACCGGGGAGCTGTTTTTT
CDR3aa: CASTFTVTVTGELFF

j_gene: TRBJ1-3
d_gene: TRBD1
v_gene: TRBV6-5
abundance: .
CDR3nt: TGTGCCAGCAGGGACAGGGCGAACACCATATATTTT
CDR3aa: CASRDRANTIYF

j_gene: TRBJ1-2
d_gene: TRBD1
v_gene: TRBV27
abundance: .
CDR3nt: TGTGCCAGCAGTGTGAACAGGGGGTATGATGGCTACACCTTC
CDR3aa: CASSVNRGYDGYTF

j_gene: TRBJ2-2
d_gene: .
v_gene: TRBV11-2
abundance: .
CDR3nt: TGTGCCAGCAGCTCATCCGGGGAGCTGTTTTTT
CDR3aa: CASSSSGELFF

j_gene: TRBJ2-3
d_gene: TRBD1
v_gene: TRBV4-1
abundance: .
CDR3nt: TGCGCCAGCAGCCAAGTCTCGACAGGGATGGGCACAGATACGCAGTATTTT
CDR3aa: CASSQVSTGMGTDTQYF

j_gene: TRBJ2-3
d_gene: TRBD2
v_gene: TRBV10-3
abundance: .
CDR3nt: TGTGCCATCAGTGAGTCGGTTAGCGGGAGCTTGGATACGCAGTATTTT
CDR3aa: CAISESVSGSLDTQYF

j_gene: TRBJ1-4
d_gene: .
v_gene: TRBV19
abundance: many
CDR3nt: TGTGCCAGTAGTATATCCAGTAATGAAAAACTGTTTTTT
CDR3aa: CASSISSNEKLFF

j_gene: TRBJ1-2
d_gene: TRBD1
v_gene: TRBV5-1
abundance: .
CDR3nt: TGCGCCAGCAGCTGGACAGGGGAAGGAGGCTACACCTTC
CDR3aa: CASSWTGEGGYTF

j_gene: TRBJ2-5
d_gene: .
v_gene: TRBV7-8
abundance: .
CDR3nt: TGTGCCAGCAGCTTCGGTAACGGGCAAGAGACCCAGTACTTC
CDR3aa: CASSFGNGQETQYF

j_gene: TRBJ2-6
d_gene: TRBD1
v_gene: TRBV11-2
abundance: .
CDR3nt: TGTGCCAGCAGCTTGAGGGGGCCCGGGGCCAACGTCCTGACTTTC
CDR3aa: CASSLRGPGANVLTF

j_gene: TRBJ2-3
d_gene: TRBD1
v_gene: TRBV11-3
abundance: .
CDR3nt: TGTGCCAGCTCCCGAACCCGGGACAGGGATGCAGATACGCAGTATTTT
CDR3aa: CASSRTRDRDADTQYF

j_gene: TRBJ1-6
d_gene: TRBD1
v_gene: TRBV30
abundance: .
CDR3nt: TGTGCACGCGGGACAGGCCTTAATTCACCCCTCCACTTT
CDR3aa: CARGTGLNSPLHF

j_gene: TRBJ2-2
d_gene: .
v_gene: TRBV5-4
abundance: .
CDR3nt: TGTGCCAGCAGTAAAATGGAGGGGCGGACCGGGGAGCTGTTTTTT
CDR3aa: CASSKMEGRTGELFF

j_gene: TRBJ1-2
d_gene: TRBD1
v_gene: TRBV27
abundance: .
CDR3nt: TGTGCCAGCAGTTTACGGACAGGGGGCGTTAATGGCTACACCTTC
CDR3aa: CASSLRTGGVNGYTF

j_gene: TRBJ1-1
d_gene: .
v_gene: TRBV9
abundance: .
CDR3nt: TGTGCCAGCAGCTTCAGTGGGCAGGTTGGTGAAGCTTTCTTT
CDR3aa: CASSFSGQVGEAFF

j_gene: TRBJ2-7
d_gene: TRBD1
v_gene: TRBV28
abundance: .
CDR3nt: TGTGCCAGCACCTTAAGGGACAGTCCGCAGAACTACGAGCAGTACTTC
CDR3aa: CASTLRDSPQNYEQYF

j_gene: TRBJ2-5
d_gene: TRBD1
v_gene: TRBV6-6
abundance: .
CDR3nt: TGTGCCAGCAGTTACCAGGGGACAGGGGGTCAAGAGACCCAGTACTTC
CDR3aa: CASSYQGTGGQETQYF

j_gene: TRBJ1-6
d_gene: TRBD1
v_gene: TRBV5-1
abundance: .
CDR3nt: TGCGCCAGCAGCTGGGACAGGGCGTCTAATTCACCCCTCCACTTT
CDR3aa: CASSWDRASNSPLHF

j_gene: TRBJ1-6
d_gene: .
v_gene: TRBV30
abundance: .
CDR3nt: TGTGCCTTAAATTCACCCCTCCACTTT
CDR3aa: CALNSPLHF

j_gene: TRBJ2-1
d_gene: TRBD2
v_gene: TRBV4-2
abundance: .
CDR3nt: TGTGCCAGCAGCCAATATATTGGGGGGCGGGCTAGCGGGGGGACTCATGAGCAGTTCTTC
CDR3aa: CASSQYIGGRASGGTHEQFF

j_gene: TRBJ1-1
d_gene: .
v_gene: TRBV7-6
abundance: .
CDR3nt: TGTGCCAGCAGCCCGACACCAGGGCAGATGGTGAACACTGAAGCTTTCTTT
CDR3aa: CASSPTPGQMVNTEAFF

j_gene: TRBJ2-7
d_gene: TRBD2
v_gene: TRBV7-2
abundance: .
CDR3nt: TGTGCCAGCAGCTTTAAGGGACTAGGGCCCTACGAGCAGTACTTC
CDR3aa: CASSFKGLGPYEQYF

j_gene: TRBJ2-3
d_gene: TRBD2
v_gene: TRBV4-1
abundance: .
CDR3nt: TGCGCCAGCAGCCAAGATATGCGGGGGATCACAGATACGCAGTATTTT
CDR3aa: CASSQDMRGITDTQYF

j_gene: TRBJ1-2
d_gene: .
v_gene: TRBV10-3
abundance: .
CDR3nt: TGTGCCATCACCGACCCGGACAGTTTTGGCTACACCTTC
CDR3aa: CAITDPDSFGYTF

j_gene: TRBJ2-2
d_gene: .
v_gene: TRBV2
abundance: .
CDR3nt: TGTGCCAGCAGTGAACCGACCGGGGAGCTGTTTTTT
CDR3aa: CASSEPTGELFF

j_gene: TRBJ2-5
d_gene: TRBD2
v_gene: TRBV28
abundance: .
CDR3nt: TGTGCCAGCACGACTAGCGGGAGTTGGGACCAGTACTTC
CDR3aa: CASTTSGSWDQYF

j_gene: TRBJ1-3
d_gene: TRBD1
v_gene: TRBV29-1
abundance: once
CDR3nt: TGCAGCGGACAGGGGGCTGGAAACACCATATATTTT
CDR3aa: CSGQGAGNTIYF

j_gene: TRBJ2-7
d_gene: TRBD2
v_gene: TRBV19
abundance: once
CDR3nt: TGTGCCAGTGGGACTAGGTGGGACACCTACGAGCAGTACTTC
CDR3aa: CASGTRWDTYEQYF

j_gene: TRBJ1-4
d_gene: TRBD1
v_gene: TRBV14
abundance: .
CDR3nt: TGTGCCAGCAGCCAAAACAGGGGTCCGGCGGAAAAACTGTTTTTT
CDR3aa: CASSQNRGPAEKLFF

j_gene: TRBJ2-7
d_gene: TRBD1
v_gene: TRBV5-1
abundance: .
CDR3nt: TGCGCCAGCAGCTTGGGCGGGACAGGAGCGGAGCAGCGGTACTTC
CDR3aa: CASSLGGTGAEQRYF

j_gene: TRBJ2-7
d_gene: TRBD2
v_gene: TRBV5-1
abundance: .
CDR3nt: TGCGCCAGCAGCTTGGGGCCCACTAGCGGGGTCTACGAGCAGTACTTC
CDR3aa: CASSLGPTSGVYEQYF

j_gene: TRBJ1-1
d_gene: .
v_gene: TRBV5-1
abundance: once
CDR3nt: TGCGCCAGCAGCTTGAGGGGGGGCATCGGGAACACTGAAGCTTTCTTT
CDR3aa: CASSLRGGIGNTEAFF

j_gene: TRBJ2-3
d_gene: TRBD2
v_gene: TRBV9
abundance: .
CDR3nt: TGTGCCAGCAGCGACGAGGGGCTAGCGGGGGGCACAGATACGCAGTATTTT
CDR3aa: CASSDEGLAGGTDTQYF

j_gene: TRBJ2-7
d_gene: TRBD2
v_gene: TRBV5-1
abundance: .
CDR3nt: TGCGCCAGCAGCACCGGACTAGCGGGAGGGAATGAGCAGTACTTC
CDR3aa: CASSTGLAGGNEQYF

j_gene: TRBJ2-1
d_gene: TRBD2
v_gene: TRBV7-3
abundance: .
CDR3nt: TGTGCCAGCAGTCCTACTAGCGGATCCTACAATGAGCAGTTCTTC
CDR3aa: CASSPTSGSYNEQFF